What follows describes a single T cell receptor beta chain. Antigen unknown. Reverse transcribing all isolated RNA meant expressed TCRB transcripts were sequenced. Measured with immunoSEQ multiplex PCR; TCRdb has only the in-frame clones, and not every one. Of some 110,000 clones listed, approximately 16% were seen once; the top ten hold approximately 2.3%. This CDR3 comprises 12 residues. The germline CDR1 and CDR2 sequences are SGHVS and FQNEAQ. V was pared by 4 bases and J by 11 bases, with 7 bases of the junction left unmatched. The data stem from a study of beta chain features in type 1 diabetes. About the research overall: Patients shared similar age, gender and cell yields with healthy donors. Overall study results and limits: Type 1 diabetes patients had moderately but significantly shorter TCRB CDR3s in all four CD4+ subsets.

Each of the CD4+ naive, central memory, regulatory and stem cell-like memory populations was sorted via CD45RO/CCR7/CD25/CD127/CD95/CD27. Input material: central memory CD4+ T cells from blood. The chain couples TRBV7-8 to TRBJ2-7; TRBD1 agrees at 8 bases. This TCR derives from a man aged 30 to 45 with type 1 diabetes. CDR3 DNA: TGTGCCAGCAGCTCCCGACAGGGGAAAGAGTACTTC. Protein: CASSSRQGKEYF.